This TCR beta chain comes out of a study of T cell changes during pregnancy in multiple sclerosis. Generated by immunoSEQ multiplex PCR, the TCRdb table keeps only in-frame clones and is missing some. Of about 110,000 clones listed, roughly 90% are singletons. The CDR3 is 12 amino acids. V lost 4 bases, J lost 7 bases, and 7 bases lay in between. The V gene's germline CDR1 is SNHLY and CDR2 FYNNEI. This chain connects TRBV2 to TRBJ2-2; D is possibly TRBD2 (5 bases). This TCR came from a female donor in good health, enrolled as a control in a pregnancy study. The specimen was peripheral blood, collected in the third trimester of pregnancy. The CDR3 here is CASSVGNGELFF. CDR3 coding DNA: TGTGCCAGCAGTGTCGGGAACGGGGAGCTGTTTTTT.